This T cell receptor beta chain was identified in a study of T cells in Graves' hyperthyroidism and ophthalmopathy. Whole-study findings and limits: Among clonotypes expanded in thyroid above 0.001, most were also found in blood. From stable hyperthyroidism, ophthalmopathy was separated by a 13 V-J model.

The CDR3 covers 16 residues. CDR1 and CDR2 from the germline V gene are SEHNR and FQNEAQ (reference sequence). Between the trimmed V and J ends, which lost 3 bases and 2 bases, there was a span of 16 bases. This clonotype was seen more than once but under ten times. Its antigen is still unknown. Researchers barred patients who had uncontrolled infection, other autoimmune disease, pregnancy or lactation. Amplification yielded TCR beta CDR3 regions, with RNA transcripts as the source. A first-round RT-PCR of the TCR CDR3 used the HTBI primer set. TCRdb analysed the multiplex PCR reads with MiXCR anew, one entry per CDR3 protein. The repertoire holds roughly 500,000 distinct CDR3 sequences, 46% seen once, with about two fifths in the top ten.

Sequenced: peripheral blood or thyroid tissue (not recorded which). The TCR comes from an adult woman with Graves' disease, either hyperthyroidism or ophthalmopathy (not recorded which). The chain recombines TRBV7-9 with TRBJ1-1, with D possibly matching TRBD1 (6 bases). The CDR3 DNA follows: TGTGCCAGCAGCTTGGCAATCGGGACACCCAACACTGAAGCTTTCTTT. Translating gives CASSLAIGTPNTEAFF.